There are many counts of the clone carrying this TCR beta chain. The antigen is not known. This sample was taken from a study of T cell repertoires in cytomegalovirus infection. TCRdb ran MiXCR on the reads and lists one entry per CDR3 protein. The sample has around 900,000 distinct CDR3 sequences; around 32% are singletons. Source: cultured CD8+ T cells from PBMCs, taken from culture after CMV antigen stimulation. The clonotype was recovered from a human donor in good health (CMV status not recorded). Some clones in this sample may be carry-over from other donors' samples.

CDR3 nucleotide sequence: TGTGCCAGCAGCTTAGAGGAGGGCCCGTTCTTC. Its protein is CASSLEEGPFF. The rearrangement links TRBV7-2 to TRBJ2-1, with D tentatively TRBD2 (6 bases). The germline V and J ends were trimmed by 1 base and 15 bases, with 10 bases remaining between them. Germline assignment: CDR1 SGHTA and CDR2 FQGNSA. This CDR3 is built from 11 residues.